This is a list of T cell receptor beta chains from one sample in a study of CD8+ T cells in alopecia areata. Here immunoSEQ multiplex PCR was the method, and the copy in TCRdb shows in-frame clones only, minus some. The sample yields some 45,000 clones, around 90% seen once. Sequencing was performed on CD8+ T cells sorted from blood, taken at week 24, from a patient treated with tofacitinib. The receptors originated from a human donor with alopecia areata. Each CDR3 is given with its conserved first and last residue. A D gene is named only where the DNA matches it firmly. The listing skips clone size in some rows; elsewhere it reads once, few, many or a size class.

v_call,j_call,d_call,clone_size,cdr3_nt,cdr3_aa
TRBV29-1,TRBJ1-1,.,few,TGCAGCGTTGTAGGCAGGGACACTGAAGCTTTCTTT,CSVVGRDTEAFF
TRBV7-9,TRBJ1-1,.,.,TGTGCCAGCAGCCCCTACGGTAACACTGAAGCTTTCTTT,CASSPYGNTEAFF
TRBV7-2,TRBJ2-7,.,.,TGTGCCAGCAGCTTTGAAGAACCGGATAGCTACGAGCAGTACTTC,CASSFEEPDSYEQYF
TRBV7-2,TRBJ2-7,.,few,TGTGCCAGCAGCTTAGCTATCGAGGCAGCTACCTACGAGCAGTACTTC,CASSLAIEAATYEQYF
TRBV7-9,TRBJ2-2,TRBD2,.,TGTGCCAGCAGCGGGACTAGCGGGGGTCCGAACACCGGGGAGCTGTTTTTT,CASSGTSGGPNTGELFF
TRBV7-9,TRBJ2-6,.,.,TGTGCCAGCAGCTGGCTAGGGGCCAACGTCCTGACTTTC,CASSWLGANVLTF
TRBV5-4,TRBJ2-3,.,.,TGTGCCAGCTGGTCGATCGCAGGACTATTCGACACAGATACGCAGTATTTT,CASWSIAGLFDTDTQYF
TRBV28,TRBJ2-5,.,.,TGTGCCAGCAGTCATAGCATGGGGATAGAGATCCAGTACTTC,CASSHSMGIEIQYF
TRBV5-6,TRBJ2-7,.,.,TGTGCCAGCAGTCCTCGGGGTCCCGACTACGAGCAGTACTTC,CASSPRGPDYEQYF
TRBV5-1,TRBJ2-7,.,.,TGCGCCAGCAGGGAATTTACCGGGACTTTCTACGAGCAGTACTTC,CASREFTGTFYEQYF
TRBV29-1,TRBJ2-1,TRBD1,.,TGCAGCGTTGGAGGTGGGGACAGGCCCTACAATGAGCAGTTCTTC,CSVGGGDRPYNEQFF
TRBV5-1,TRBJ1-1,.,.,TGCGCCAGCAGCTTGGTGGGGGCAGGGAACACTGAAGCTTTCTTT,CASSLVGAGNTEAFF
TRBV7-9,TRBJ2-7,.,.,TGTGCCAGCAGCTCAACGGAGCGACGGTACGAGCAGTACTTC,CASSSTERRYEQYF
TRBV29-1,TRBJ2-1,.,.,TGCAGCCTTACTAGAAGCGAGGCTGAGCAGTTCTTC,CSLTRSEAEQFF
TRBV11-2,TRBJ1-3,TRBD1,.,TGTGCCAGCAGCTCCCCGGTAGGCAACGGGGACAGCGGAAACACCATATATTTT,CASSSPVGNGDSGNTIYF
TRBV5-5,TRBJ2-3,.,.,TGTGCCAGCAGCTTGATCGCCCCAGATACGCAGTATTTT,CASSLIAPDTQYF
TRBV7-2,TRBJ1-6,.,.,TGTGCCAGCAGCTTGGAGAGGTCACCCCTCCACTTT,CASSLERSPLHF
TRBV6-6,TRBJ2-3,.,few,TGTGCCAGCAGTTACCGAGCTGGTAGCACAGATACGCAGTATTTT,CASSYRAGSTDTQYF
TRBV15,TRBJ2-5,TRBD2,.,TGTGCCACCAGCGGCCAGAGAGTGCTAGCGGGGGGACAAAAAGAGACCCAGTACTTC,CATSGQRVLAGGQKETQYF
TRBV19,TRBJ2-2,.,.,TGTGCCAGTACCCGAGGATGGGAGAACACCGGGGAGCTGTTTTTT,CASTRGWENTGELFF
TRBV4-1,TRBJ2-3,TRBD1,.,TGCGCCAGCAGCCAAGCGACAGGGCCAGATACAGATACGCAGTATTTT,CASSQATGPDTDTQYF
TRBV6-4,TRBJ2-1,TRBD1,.,TGTGCCAGCAGTGACCCCGGGACAGGGGGCAATGAGCAGTTCTTC,CASSDPGTGGNEQFF
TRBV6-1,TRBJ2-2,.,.,TGTGCCAGCAGTGCGAGGGGCTCAACCGGGGAGCTGTTTTTT,CASSARGSTGELFF
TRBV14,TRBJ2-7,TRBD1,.,TGTGCCAGCAGCCGCCGGGACAGGGGATACGAGCAGTACTTC,CASSRRDRGYEQYF
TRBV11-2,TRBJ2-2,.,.,TGTGCCAGCAGCTTCAGCATCCCAGGGGAGGGGGAGCTGTTTTTT,CASSFSIPGEGELFF
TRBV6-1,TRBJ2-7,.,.,TGTGCCAGCAGTGAAATGAGGGGAACCTACGAGCAGTACTTC,CASSEMRGTYEQYF
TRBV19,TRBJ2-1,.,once,TGTGCCAGTAGTCCGGACAGCTACAATGAGCAGTTCTTC,CASSPDSYNEQFF
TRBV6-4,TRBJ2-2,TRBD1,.,TGTGCCAGCAGCCGGACAGGGGACTACACCGGGGAGCTGTTTTTT,CASSRTGDYTGELFF
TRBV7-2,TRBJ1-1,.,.,TGTGCCAGCAGCTCCGATCTGGGTAGGACTGAAGCTTTCTTT,CASSSDLGRTEAFF
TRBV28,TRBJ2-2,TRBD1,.,TGTGCCAGCAGTCGTAGGGACAGCTTCACCGGGGAGCTGTTTTTT,CASSRRDSFTGELFF